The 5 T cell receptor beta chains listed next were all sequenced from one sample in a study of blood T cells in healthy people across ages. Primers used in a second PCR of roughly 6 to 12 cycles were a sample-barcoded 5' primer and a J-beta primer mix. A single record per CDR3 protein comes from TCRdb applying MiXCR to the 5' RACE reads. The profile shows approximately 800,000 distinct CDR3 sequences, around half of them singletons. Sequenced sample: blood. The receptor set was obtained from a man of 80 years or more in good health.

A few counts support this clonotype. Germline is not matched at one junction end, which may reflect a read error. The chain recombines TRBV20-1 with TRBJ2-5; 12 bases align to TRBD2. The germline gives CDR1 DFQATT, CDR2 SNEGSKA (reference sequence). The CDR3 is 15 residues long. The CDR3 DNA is TGCAGTGCTAGAGAAAGGACTAGCGGGGTAGAGACCCGGTACTTC. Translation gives CSARERTSGVETRYF.

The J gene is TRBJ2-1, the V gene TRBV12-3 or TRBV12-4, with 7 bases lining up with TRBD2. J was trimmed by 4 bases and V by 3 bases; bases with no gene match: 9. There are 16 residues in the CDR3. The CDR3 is CASSLPWLAEYNEQFF. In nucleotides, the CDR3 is TGTGCCAGCAGTTTGCCTTGGCTAGCGGAGTACAATGAGCAGTTCTTC.

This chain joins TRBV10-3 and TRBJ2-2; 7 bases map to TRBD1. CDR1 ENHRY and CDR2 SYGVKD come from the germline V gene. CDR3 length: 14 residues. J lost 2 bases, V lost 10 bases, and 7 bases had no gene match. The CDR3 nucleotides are TGTGCCACGAGGGGGACAGACAACACCGGGGAGCTGTTTTTT. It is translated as CATRGTDNTGELFF.

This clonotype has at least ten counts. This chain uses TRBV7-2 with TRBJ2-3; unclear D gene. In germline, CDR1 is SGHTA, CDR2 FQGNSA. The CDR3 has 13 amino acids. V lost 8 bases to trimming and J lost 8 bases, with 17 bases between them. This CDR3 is CASAPDPGGTQYF. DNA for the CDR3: TGTGCCAGCGCCCCAGACCCCGGCGGTACGCAGTATTTT.

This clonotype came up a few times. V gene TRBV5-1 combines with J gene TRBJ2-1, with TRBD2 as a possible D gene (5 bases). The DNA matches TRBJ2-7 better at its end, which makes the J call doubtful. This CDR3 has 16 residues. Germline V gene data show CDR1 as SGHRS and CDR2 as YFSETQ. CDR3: CASSLFTSPSYNEQYF. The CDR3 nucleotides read TGCGCCAGCAGCTTGTTCACTAGTCCGTCCTACAATGAGCAGTACTTC.